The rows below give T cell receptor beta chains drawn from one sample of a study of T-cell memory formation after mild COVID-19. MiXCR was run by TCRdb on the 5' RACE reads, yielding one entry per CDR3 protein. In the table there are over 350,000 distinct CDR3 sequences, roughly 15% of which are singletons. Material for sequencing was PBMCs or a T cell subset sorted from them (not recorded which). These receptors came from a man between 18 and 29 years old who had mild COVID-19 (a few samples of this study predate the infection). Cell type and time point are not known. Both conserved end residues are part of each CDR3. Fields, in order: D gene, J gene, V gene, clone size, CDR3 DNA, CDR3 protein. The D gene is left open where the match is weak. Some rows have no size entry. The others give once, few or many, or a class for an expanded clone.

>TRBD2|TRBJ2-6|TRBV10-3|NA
TGTGCCATCAGCGGGACTAGCGGGGCTGGGGCCAACGTCCTGACTTTC
CAISGTSGAGANVLTF
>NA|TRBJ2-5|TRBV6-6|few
TGTGCCAGCACCGTGGGGGGGCCCCTACAAGAGACCCAGTACTTC
CASTVGGPLQETQYF
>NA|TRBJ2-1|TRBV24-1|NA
TGTGCCACCAGTGAGGGACGAGCCCACAATGAGCAGTTCTTC
CATSEGRAHNEQFF
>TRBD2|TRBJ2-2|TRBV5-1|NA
TGCGCCAGCAGCCGACTAGCGGGGGGGAACACCGGGGAGCTGTTTTTT
CASSRLAGGNTGELFF
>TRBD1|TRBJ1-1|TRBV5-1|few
TGCGCCAGCAGAAGGTTCAGGGGGCCTAATACTGAAGCTTTCTTT
CASRRFRGPNTEAFF
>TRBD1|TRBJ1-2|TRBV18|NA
TGTGCCAGCTCACCAGGCAGGGGGCTCGAGGTCGACACCTTC
CASSPGRGLEVDTF
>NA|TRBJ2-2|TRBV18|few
TGTGCCAGCTCACCACAAGGGAACGGGGAGCTGTTTTTT
CASSPQGNGELFF
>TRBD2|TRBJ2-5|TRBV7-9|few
TGTGCCAGCAGCTCACGAGGGCTAGCGGGCGAGAGGGGAGAGACCCAGTACTTC
CASSSRGLAGERGETQYF
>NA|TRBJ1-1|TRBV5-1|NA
TGCGCCAGCAGCTCGCCCCCTCTGAGCACTGAAGCTTTCTTT
CASSSPPLSTEAFF
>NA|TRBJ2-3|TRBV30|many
TGTGCCTGGAACAGGGCGGATACGCAGTATTTT
CAWNRADTQYF
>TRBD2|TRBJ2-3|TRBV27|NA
TGTGCCAGCAGTTTAGAGGGGCGTAGCGGGGGGGCAGATACGCAGTATTTT
CASSLEGRSGGADTQYF
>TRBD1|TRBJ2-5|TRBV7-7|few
TGTGCTAGCAGCCCCCACGAGACAGGGGCCCTCCAAGAGACCCAGTACTTC
CASSPHETGALQETQYF
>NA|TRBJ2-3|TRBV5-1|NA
TGCGCCAGCAGCTTGGAACAGGGGAGGCAGGCTGGTACAGATACGCAGTATTTT
CASSLEQGRQAGTDTQYF
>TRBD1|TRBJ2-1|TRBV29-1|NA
TGCAGCGTTGAAGATTTGGGGGACAGCTCCTACAATGAGCAGTTCTTC
CSVEDLGDSSYNEQFF
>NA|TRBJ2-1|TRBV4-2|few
TGTGCCAGCAGCCCCTGGGCGGCCTACAATGAGCAGTTCTTC
CASSPWAAYNEQFF
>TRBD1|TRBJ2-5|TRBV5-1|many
TGCGCCAGCAGCTTGGTACAGGGGGGACAAGAGACCCAGTACTTC
CASSLVQGGQETQYF
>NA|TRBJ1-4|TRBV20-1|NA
TGCAGTGCTAGAGTGGGGGACACCGGTGAAAAACTGTTTTTT
CSARVGDTGEKLFF
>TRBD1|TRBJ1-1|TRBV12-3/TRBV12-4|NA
TGTGCCAGCAGTTCAGGGGGGGCCATAGAAGCTTTCTTT
CASSSGGAIEAFF
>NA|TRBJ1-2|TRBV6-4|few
TGTGCCAGCAGTGACTCGTTCGGGGGTCTATTGGATGGCTACACCTTC
CASSDSFGGLLDGYTF
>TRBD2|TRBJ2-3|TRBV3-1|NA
TGTGCCAGCAGCCAAGATCCAATAGCGGGAGGGCCCACAGATACGCAGTATTTT
CASSQDPIAGGPTDTQYF
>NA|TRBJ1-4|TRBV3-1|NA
TGTGCCTCACGAGGTAATGAAAAACTGTTTTTT
CASRGNEKLFF
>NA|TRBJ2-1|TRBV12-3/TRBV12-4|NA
TGTGCCAGCAGCCGAGAAGAAGCCTACAATGAGCAGTTCTTC
CASSREEAYNEQFF
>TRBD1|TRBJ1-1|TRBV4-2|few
TGTGCCAGCAGCCCAGACAGGGTTAGCACTGAAGCTTTCTTT
CASSPDRVSTEAFF
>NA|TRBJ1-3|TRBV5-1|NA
TGCGCCAGCAGCAGGAGTTTCGGGAACGACGACACCATATATTTT
CASSRSFGNDDTIYF
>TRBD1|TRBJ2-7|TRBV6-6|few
TGTGCCAGCAGTTACTCCCCAGGGGGAGTTTACGAGCAGTACTTC
CASSYSPGGVYEQYF